Detailed here is one T cell receptor beta chain. Its antigen remains unknown. The sample is drawn from a study of shared clonotypes between healthy human individuals. Overall study findings and caveats: The sharing of around 5% of naive CD4 clonotypes was seen across several donors.

This CDR3 has 14 amino acids. Germline assignment: CDR1 GTSNPN and CDR2 SVGIG (reference sequence). Trimming removed 2 bases from V and 5 bases from J, with 16 bases in between. CD45RO-negative, CCR7-positively selected cells formed the naive CD8 fraction, excluding terminally differentiated effector memory CD45RA+ cells. None of the donors, who were healthy HIV-negative adults, had recently had acute infections or vaccinations. The authors ran the assay at deep level. In the source study's methods: Junction-only immunoSEQ data arrived without quality scores, meaning filtering differed. Here immunoSEQ multiplex PCR was the method, and the copy in TCRdb shows in-frame clones only, minus some. V and J calls and clone size are given by that table; D and trimming were obtained from the DNA. Of some 2,000,000 clones in the sample, roughly 94% were seen once.

The sample comprised naive CD8+ T cells sorted from blood. This chain links TRBV30 with TRBJ2-7, with D perhaps TRBD2 (6 bases). This receptor was taken from a man in his late teens or twenties in good health. The CDR3 DNA is TGTGCCTGGAGTTTCCAGGAGGGATTCCACGAGCAGTACTTC. Translated, it gives CAWSFQEGFHEQYF.